A selection of T cell receptor beta chains follows, all from one sample in a study of OX40 agonist ivuxolimab in advanced cancers. Libraries were prepared by immunoSEQ multiplex PCR; TCRdb keeps only in-frame clonotypes and omits some of them. The repertoire holds tens of thousands of clones, around 86% seen once, with approximately 11% in the top ten. The sequences come from CD4+ or CD8+ T cells sorted from blood, collected in a trial of the OX40 agonist ivuxolimab. Source of these receptors: an adult with an advanced solid tumor such as melanoma, head and neck, liver or kidney cancer. The CDR3 runs from the conserved cysteine through the conserved F or W.

J	V	CDR3
TRBJ2-1	TRBV2	CASSDPLAGYNEQFF
TRBJ2-1	TRBV4-1	CASSQPPSGGPSYNEQFF
TRBJ2-7	TRBV2	CASSEGGTSVGYEQYF
TRBJ2-1	TRBV6-1	CASSDGRLGRNEQFF
TRBJ2-2	TRBV27	CASSPRQNTGELFF
TRBJ1-4	TRBV18	CASSPRVTGTEKIRGEKLFF
TRBJ1-1	TRBV18	CASSPGRGGNTEAFF
TRBJ2-7	TRBV27	CASSLFWLDEQYF
TRBJ2-7	TRBV27	CASRPGVSGHEQYF
TRBJ2-4	TRBV21-1	CASSKGQSFILAKNIQYF
TRBJ2-1	TRBV9	CASSAGTSGGASHNEQFF
TRBJ2-7	TRBV9	CASSVDSTYEQYF
TRBJ2-3	TRBV7-4	CASSSPRHCTDTQYF
TRBJ1-1	TRBV27	CASSLYRGTNTEAFF
TRBJ2-7	TRBV27	CASSLGRTYEQYF
TRBJ2-1	TRBV7-9	CASSPGPPTRRGNEQFF
TRBJ1-2	TRBV7-9	CASSSNSGGLANYGYTF
TRBJ1-1	TRBV5-4	CASTTGIQGPEAFF
TRBJ2-7	TRBV18	CASSLGQSYEQYF
TRBJ2-3	TRBV7-8	CASSLDTVFADTQYF
TRBJ1-4	TRBV7-2	CASSLGDRGGEKLFF
TRBJ2-2	TRBV15	CATSSGGIGGELFF
TRBJ2-1	TRBV4-1	CASSQIGTYNEQFF
TRBJ2-1	TRBV28	CASSLPDMSSYNEQFF
TRBJ1-2	TRBV15	CATSRDLEARHGYTF
TRBJ2-2	TRBV5-1	CASSSGQANTGELFF
TRBJ2-3	TRBV29-1	CSVEDFKGGGTDTQYF
TRBJ1-1	TRBV27	CASSLSSRAEAFF
TRBJ1-5	TRBV28	CASSFSAGDRMDF
TRBJ2-7	TRBV5-5	CASSLGYEQYF
TRBJ2-7	TRBV11-1	CASSLARGASGEQYF
TRBJ2-1	TRBV27	CASSSGTSGKNEQFF
TRBJ2-1	TRBV9	CASSPQGGQPYNEQFF
TRBJ1-2	TRBV9	CASRTGVHGYTF
TRBJ2-3	TRBV27	CASSSLLRITDTQYF
TRBJ1-5	TRBV4-1	CASSQEAAANQPQHF
TRBJ2-7	TRBV19	CASSIGPYEQYF
TRBJ2-7	TRBV2	CASIAGTYLYEQYF
TRBJ1-1	TRBV6-5	CASSHGVNTEAFF
TRBJ2-5	TRBV6-5	CASSYSQGQETQYF
TRBJ2-3	TRBV11-2	CASSPGPGSTDTQYF
TRBJ2-2	TRBV9	CASSVATGAAGELFF
TRBJ2-7	TRBV9	CASSVNSATYEQYF
TRBJ1-1	TRBV15	CATGRTIMNTEAFF
TRBJ1-2	TRBV29-1	CSVEDTGTGYGYTF
TRBJ1-5	TRBV19	CASSSSGTVPQHF
TRBJ2-2	TRBV19	CASSIPREGHTGELFF
TRBJ1-2	TRBV27	CASSDLTGSGYTF
-	TRBV19	CASSMPQGVYEQYF
TRBJ2-2	TRBV27	CASSFSRGQGELFF